A single T cell receptor beta chain is shown here with its context. The antigen remains undetermined. The entry originates in a study of blood T cells in healthy people across ages. General study findings and limits: Measured against age, TCR beta diversity per million T cells decreased in a roughly linear manner.

Alongside a J-beta primer mix, a sample-barcoded 5' primer served in a second PCR lasting about 7 to 12 cycles. From the 5' RACE reads, TCRdb called clonotypes with MiXCR, one entry per CDR3 protein. The profile shows about 1,500,000 distinct CDR3 sequences, approximately 42% of them singletons. The CDR3 loop spans 15 amino acids. Germline values: CDR1 MNHEY, CDR2 SVGAGI. The ends were cut back, 10 bases at V and 0 bases at J, with 18 bases in the middle. The V gene is TRBV6-5, the J gene TRBJ1-2, with D hard to call. This TCR was sampled from a woman between 18 and 29 years old in good health. Material: blood. The CDR3 coding sequence is TGTGCCACGCGGTATAAGGCGGTGGCTAACTATGGCTACACCTTC. This encodes CATRYKAVANYGYTF.